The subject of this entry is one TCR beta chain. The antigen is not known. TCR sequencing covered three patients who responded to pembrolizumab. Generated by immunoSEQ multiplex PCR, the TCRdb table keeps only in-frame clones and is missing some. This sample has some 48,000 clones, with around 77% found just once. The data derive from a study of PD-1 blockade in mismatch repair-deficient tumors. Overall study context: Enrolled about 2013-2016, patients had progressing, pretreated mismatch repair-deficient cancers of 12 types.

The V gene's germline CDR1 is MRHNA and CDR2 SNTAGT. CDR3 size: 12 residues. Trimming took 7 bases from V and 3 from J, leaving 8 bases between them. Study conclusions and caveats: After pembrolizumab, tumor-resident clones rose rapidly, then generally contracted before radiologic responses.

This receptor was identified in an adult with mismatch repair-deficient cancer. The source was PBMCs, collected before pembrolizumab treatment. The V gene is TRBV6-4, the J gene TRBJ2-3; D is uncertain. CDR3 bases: TGTGCCAGCAATGAGGTGACAGATACGCAGTATTTT. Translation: CASNEVTDTQYF.